Each of the 5 T cell receptor beta chains below was sequenced from the same sample in a study of CD8+ T cells in alopecia areata. cDNA serving as the sequencing template came from extracted, reverse transcribed RNA. The method was immunoSEQ multiplex PCR; TCRdb's version includes in-frame clones alone and lacks a portion of them. This sample carries 200,000 to 300,000 clones, none of them present only once. Markers used for sorting pooled cutaneous lymph node cells were CD4, CD8alpha, NKG2D, NKG2ACE and others. Sequences were obtained from CD4+ T cells sorted from a lymph node. The origin of the receptors is a C3H/HeJ mouse with alopecia areata. These mice share the MHC haplotype H2-k.

This clone was observed a handful of times. Any gene name here is a mouse gene name. Coverage ceases 4 residues before the CDR3 finishes, and the germline J gene fills in the end. Additional DNA sequences in this sample encode the identical CDR3. The chain recombines TRBV13-2 with TRBJ2-7, with TRBD2 matching 11 bases. The V gene's germline CDR1 is NNHNN and CDR2 SYGAGS (reference sequence). The CDR3 covers 13 residues. The CDR3 protein is CASGGLGVYEQYF. The covered CDR3 bases are TGTGCCAGCGGGGGACTGGGGGTGTAT.

Concerning this clone: Germline and genes: mouse. This CDR3 is also generated by other DNA sequences in the sample. The sequenced CDR3 bases are TGTGCCAGCGGTGATAGGGGACAGGGGGCAGAA. Encoded protein: CASGDRGQGAE. The whole CDR3 sequence is CASGDRGQGAETLYF. This chain connects TRBV13-2 to TRBJ2-3, with 10 bases matching TRBD1. The read gets to within 4 residues of the CDR3 end, and the germline J gene fills in the rest. The V segment lost 1 base and the J segment 3 bases; nucleotides outside the gene matches: 2. CDR1 NNHNN and CDR2 SYGAGS come from the germline V gene (reference sequence). The CDR3 sequence is 15 residues long.

This clone was seen more than once but under ten times. Gene labels here are mouse ones. The CDR3 spells CASSLQGNEQYF. The covered CDR3 bases are TGTGCCAGCAGCCTACAGGGTAAT. V usage is TRBV14 and J usage is TRBJ2-7; perhaps TRBD1 as D (6 bases). Coverage ceases 4 residues before the CDR3 finishes, and the germline J gene fills in the end. The CDR3 totals 12 residues. Germline-derived CDR1 and CDR2 are SGHDT and FRDEAV.

A word on this clone: The germline and genes are mouse ones. The read comes to an end 3 residues before the CDR3 does, leaving the germline J gene to fill in the end. This chain joins TRBV5 and TRBJ1-6; maybe TRBD1 (6 bases). TRBJ1-6 is noted as an ORF with a role that remains uncertain. This CDR3 comprises 17 residues. The ends were cut back, 0 bases at V and 3 bases at J, with 12 bases in the middle. Germline V CDR1 and CDR2: LGHNA, YNLKQL (reference sequence). CDR3 protein: CASSQDWQGIYNSPLYF. The part of the CDR3 DNA that was read is TGTGCCAGCAGCCAAGATTGGCAGGGGATCTATAATTCGCCC.

Points on this clone: Gene names denote mouse genes. The sequenced part of the CDR3 DNA is TGTGCCTGGAGGGACAAGAACTATGCT. Residues: CAWRDKNYA. The complete CDR3 protein is CAWRDKNYAEQFF. This chain uses TRBV31 with TRBJ2-1, with TRBD1 as a possible D gene (5 bases). The CDR3 end is not reached by the read, which stops 4 residues before it; the germline J gene fills it in. The germline gives CDR1 GKSSPN, CDR2 SITVG. CDR3 length: 13 amino acids. Between the trimmed V and J ends, which lost 3 bases and 1 base, there was a span of 7 bases.